What follows are 21 T cell receptor beta chains derived from one specimen sequenced in a study of shared clonotypes between healthy human individuals. Naive CD8 cells lacked CD45RO and underwent positive selection for CCR7, leaving out terminally differentiated effector memory CD45RA+ cells. Sequencing used immunoSEQ multiplex PCR; TCRdb keeps in-frame clones, though not all of them. This repertoire shows around 2,000,000 clones, approximately 95% found once; its top ten account for more than 0.95%. The sequencing input was naive CD8+ T cells sorted from blood. These receptors all stem from a man aged 18 to 35 in good health.

The chain recombines TRBV6-5 with TRBJ2-2; 9 bases map to TRBD1. With 2 bases clipped from V and 4 bases from J, the junction kept 5 bases outside the gene matches. The CDR3 is made up of 16 amino acids. The germline gives CDR1 MNHEY, CDR2 SVGAGI. The CDR3 spells CASSYAGTGITGELFF. CDR3 nucleotides: TGTGCCAGCAGTTACGCCGGGACAGGGATCACCGGGGAGCTGTTTTTT.

The CDR3 loop reads CASSGGVLANTEAFF. CDR3 bases: TGTGCCAGCAGCGGAGGGGTATTGGCGAACACTGAAGCTTTCTTT. The chain is built from TRBV9 and TRBJ1-1, with D maybe TRBD1 (5 bases). The CDR3 is 15 amino acids. Trimming shortened V by 3 bases and J by 1 base, and 13 bases separated the two germline ends. Germline V lookup: CDR1 SGDLS, CDR2 YYNGEE.

This chain joins TRBV4-1 and TRBJ2-1, with a tentative D call TRBD1 (5 bases). Germline V CDR1 and CDR2: MGHRA, YSYEKL. V was pared by 4 bases and J by 0 bases, with 10 bases between. The CDR3 sequence is 15 residues long. The CDR3 reads CASSPGQGSYNEQFF. As DNA, the CDR3 is TGCGCCAGCAGCCCAGGGCAGGGCTCCTACAATGAGCAGTTCTTC.

The chain combines TRBV5-6 with TRBJ2-6; no clear D. This CDR3 has 18 residues. Trimming took off 4 bases at V and 1 base at J, with 18 bases between the two ends. Germline V CDR1 and CDR2: SGHDT, YYEEEE. CDR3 amino acids: CASSRGASFLSGANVLTF. In DNA form, the CDR3 reads TGTGCCAGCAGCCGCGGCGCCAGTTTCCTATCTGGGGCCAACGTCCTGACTTTC.

The chain carries TRBV11-2 and TRBJ2-2; perhaps TRBD2 as D (5 bases). The V end was cut by 2 bases, the J end by 0 bases, with 13 bases between. CDR1 SGHAT and CDR2 FQNNGV come from the germline V gene. This CDR3 has 17 amino acids. The CDR3 DNA reads TGTGCCAGCAGCTTAACACCGGGGAGCGCGAACACCGGGGAGCTGTTTTTT. This gives the protein CASSLTPGSANTGELFF.

The chain combines TRBV28 with TRBJ1-1, with TRBD1 as a possible D gene (5 bases). The CDR3 has 12 amino acids. CDR1 and CDR2 (germline): MDHEN, SYDVKM. The V end lost 5 bases, the J end lost 5 bases, and 9 bases lay between the germline ends. The CDR3 loop reads CASSARETEAFF. CDR3 coding DNA: TGTGCCAGCAGTGCCAGGGAGACTGAAGCTTTCTTT. Full variable domain (outside the CDR3, taken from reference TRBV28 and TRBJ1-1): DVKVTQSSRYLVKRTGEKVFLECVQDMDHENMFWYRQDPGLGLRLIYFSYDVKMKEKGDIPEGYSVSREKKERFSLILESASTNQTSMYLCASSARETEAFFGQGTRLTVV.

The chain uses TRBV4-1 and TRBJ2-1; 10 bases align to TRBD1. CDR3 length equals 18 residues. Germline V gene data show CDR1 as MGHRA and CDR2 as YSYEKL. V was pared by 2 bases and J by 7 bases, with 14 bases of the junction left unmatched. This CDR3 is CASSQLILKTGGGNEQFF. DNA for the CDR3: TGCGCCAGCAGCCAACTGATCCTGAAGACAGGGGGCGGAAATGAGCAGTTCTTC.

The genes are TRBV4-3 and TRBJ1-1, with D perhaps matching TRBD1 (5 bases). CDR3 size: 11 residues. Looked up from germline, CDR1 is LGHNA and CDR2 is YSLEER. With 11 bases removed from V and 10 bases from J, the gap between germline ends came to 17 bases. The CDR3 nucleotides read TGCGCCGCATCGGGGGGAGAGGGAGCTTTCTTT. Amino acids: CAASGGEGAFF.

The chain combines TRBV9 with TRBJ2-7; D not certain. The CDR3 covers 15 residues. Germline-derived CDR1 and CDR2 are SGDLS and YYNGEE. Between the trimmed V and J ends, which lost 0 bases and 5 bases, there was a span of 15 bases. The CDR3 DNA is TGTGCCAGCAGCGTAGTACCAGCAAGCCCGCACGAGCAGTACTTC. It translates to CASSVVPASPHEQYF.

The rearrangement links TRBV5-1 to TRBJ2-1; D unclear. The CDR3 consists of 18 residues. Germline V gene lookup returns CDR1 SGHRS and CDR2 YFSETQ. The V and J ends lost 0 bases and 1 base respectively, with 17 bases between them. DNA of the CDR3: TGCGCCAGCAGCTTGGAGGGCCCAGGACGGGTATCCTACAATGAGCAGTTCTTC. Its translation: CASSLEGPGRVSYNEQFF. Combining the CDR3 with reference TRBV5-1 and TRBJ2-1 gives the whole variable domain KAGVTQTPRYLIKTRGQQVTLSCSPISGHRSVSWYQQTPGQGLQFLFEYFSETQRNKGNFPGRFSGRQFSNSRSEMNVSTLELGDSALYLCASSLEGPGRVSYNEQFFGPGTRLTVL.

The count of this clone is one. The gene calls are TRBV15 and TRBJ2-1, with TRBD2 matching 9 bases. The CDR3 sequence is 17 residues long. The junction had 11 bases not matched to a gene; V was cut back by 2 bases and J by 6 bases. Germline V lookup: CDR1 LNHNV, CDR2 YYDKDF (reference sequence). The CDR3 sequence: CATSRPSGDSMGNEQFF. The CDR3 coding sequence is TGTGCCACCAGCAGACCTAGCGGGGATAGTATGGGCAATGAGCAGTTCTTC.

The chain joins TRBV12-5 to TRBJ1-1, with D perhaps matching TRBD1 (5 bases). V gave up 3 bases and J gave up 2 bases, with 16 bases separating them. CDR1 is LGHNT and CDR2 is FRNRAP in the germline V gene. This CDR3 comprises 16 residues. CDR3 residues: CASGFLTGVSNTEAFF. CDR3 DNA sequence: TGTGCTAGTGGTTTCCTCACAGGAGTCTCTAACACTGAAGCTTTCTTT. Supplemented by reference TRBV12-5 and TRBJ1-1, the full variable domain reads DARVTQTPRHKVTEMGQEVTMRCQPILGHNTVFWYRQTMMQGLELLAYFRNRAPLDDSGMPKDRFSAEMPDATLATLKIQPSEPRDSAVYFCASGFLTGVSNTEAFFGQGTRLTVV.

The genes are TRBV11-2 and TRBJ2-7; 11 bases line up with TRBD2. The V gene end was trimmed by 4 bases and the J gene end by 3 bases; junction bases not matched to a gene: 8. The germline gives CDR1 SGHAT, CDR2 FQNNGV. This CDR3 spans 16 amino acids. CDR3 amino acids: CASSSSSGGPNYEQYF. DNA for the CDR3: TGTGCCAGCAGCTCCTCTAGCGGGGGGCCGAACTACGAGCAGTACTTC.

The chain joins TRBV10-2 to TRBJ2-7; no reliable D call. Germline CDR1 reads WSHSY; CDR2 reads SAAADI. The CDR3 is 15 residues long. V was pared by 7 bases and J by 0 bases, with 16 bases between. CDR3 coding DNA: TGCGCCAGCAAGGATTTCGACACTCTCTCCTACGAGCAGTACTTC. Amino acid sequence: CASKDFDTLSYEQYF.

Here the CDR3 reads CASSPMPYDPWDSPLHF. The CDR3 DNA sequence: TGTGCCAGCAGTCCCATGCCGTATGATCCATGGGATTCACCCCTCCACTTT. The J gene is TRBJ1-6, the V gene TRBV27, with D unclear. Trimming took off 5 bases at V and 8 bases at J, with 22 bases between the two ends. This CDR3 is built from 17 residues. Germline CDR1 MNHEY, CDR2 SMNVEV (reference sequence).

This sequence joins TRBV15 and TRBJ2-7; 7 bases agree with TRBD1. This CDR3 region has 14 residues. The J segment lost 6 bases and the V segment lost 5 bases, leaving 10 bases of the junction unmatched. CDR1 is LNHNV and CDR2 is YYDKDF in the germline V gene (reference sequence). CDR3 DNA: TGTGCCACCAGCGGCCACAGGGGCCTAGCCGAGCAGTACTTC. Translating gives CATSGHRGLAEQYF.

V is TRBV11-2 and J is TRBJ2-1; D possibly uses TRBD1 or TRBD2 (5 bases each). CDR1 is SGHAT and CDR2 is FQNNGV in the germline V gene. This CDR3 is built from 14 residues. V was pared by 4 bases and J by 2 bases, with 9 bases between. CDR3 sequence reads: CASSWDGAYNEQFF. The DNA for the CDR3 is TGTGCCAGCAGCTGGGACGGGGCCTACAATGAGCAGTTCTTC.

The V call is TRBV27, the J call TRBJ2-7; possible D gene TRBD2, 5 bases. Looked up from germline, CDR1 is MNHEY and CDR2 is SMNVEV (reference sequence). Trimming stripped 0 bases from V and 3 bases from J, with 15 bases between. This CDR3 comprises 16 residues. CDR3 sequence reads: CASSLSRAATVYEQYF. The CDR3, as DNA: TGTGCCAGCAGTTTATCGAGGGCAGCGACCGTCTACGAGCAGTACTTC.

The rearrangement joins TRBV5-4 to TRBJ2-7, with 9 bases lining up with TRBD1. J gave up 3 bases and V 6 bases, and 10 bases lay outside the gene matches. Germline V CDR1 and CDR2: SGHNT, YYREEE (reference sequence). The CDR3 spans 15 residues. This chain's CDR3 is CASTNPGTGSYEQYF. The CDR3 DNA follows: TGTGCCAGCACCAACCCAGGGACAGGGAGCTACGAGCAGTACTTC.

V is TRBV4-3 and J is TRBJ2-7; 11 nucleotides align to TRBD1. Germline V CDR1 and CDR2: LGHNA, YSLEER. The CDR3 spans 15 residues. V shed 3 bases and J 3 bases; nucleotides not matched to a gene: 4. This CDR3 is CASSQGQGGLYEQYF. CDR3 in DNA: TGCGCCAGCAGCCAGGGACAGGGGGGGCTCTACGAGCAGTACTTC.

As regards this clone: Within the sample, other DNA sequences also encode this same CDR3. The rearrangement links TRBV7-9 to TRBJ2-7; 9 bases agree with TRBD1. The length of the CDR3 is 15 residues. Germline trimming cut 0 bases from V and 2 bases from J; bases unmatched to any gene: 2. The germline V gene has CDR1 SEHNR and CDR2 FQNEAQ (reference sequence). CDR3 nucleotide sequence: TGTGCCAGCAGCTTAGCGGGACAGGGCCCCTACGAGCAGTACTTC. Amino acids: CASSLAGQGPYEQYF.